Listed here are 31 T cell receptor beta chains from one sample, sequenced in a study of human T cells and chemical hapten exposure. MiXCR, run by TCRdb on the RACE reads, gives a single entry per CDR3 protein. Of about 100,000 distinct CDR3 sequences in the sample, 11% were seen once. The time point: patch test 1, 2 weeks after DPC sensitization. Specified treatment: therapeutic diphenylcyclopropenone sensitization with weekly scalp DPC. Sequenced material: whole blood, taken in connection with sensitization to the hapten diphenylcyclopropenone (DPC). Receptors were obtained from a woman in her forties with alopecia areata. Some clones in this sample may be carry-over from other donors' samples.

Ten or more counts support this clonotype. V usage is TRBV11-2 and J usage is TRBJ2-2; D call uncertain. Germline V gene sequence: CDR1 SGHAT, CDR2 FQNNGV. The CDR3 has 14 amino acids. V gave up 1 base and J gave up 0 bases, with 3 bases separating them. The CDR3 here is CASSLVPNTGELFF. The CDR3 DNA reads as TGTGCCAGCAGCTTAGTACCGAACACCGGGGAGCTGTTTTTT.

The chain links TRBV7-9 to TRBJ1-1; 7 positions match TRBD1. Germline CDR1 and CDR2: SEHNR and FQNEAQ (reference sequence). The J segment lost 3 bases and the V segment lost 2 bases, leaving 6 bases of the junction unmatched. The CDR3 consists of 15 residues. The CDR3 spells CASSLRNQGDTEAFF. The CDR3 region has the DNA TGTGCCAGCAGCTTACGGAATCAGGGGGACACTGAAGCTTTCTTT. Using reference TRBV7-9 and TRBJ1-1 for the parts outside the CDR3, the full variable domain is DTGVSQNPRHKITKRGQNVTFRCDPISEHNRLYWYRQTLGQGPEFLTYFQNEAQLEKSRLLSDRFSAERPKGSFSTLEIQRTEQGDSAMYLCASSLRNQGDTEAFFGQGTRLTVV.

V usage is TRBV7-9 and J usage is TRBJ1-5; D is uncertain. In germline, CDR1 is SEHNR, CDR2 FQNEAQ (reference sequence). The germline V and J ends were trimmed by 1 base and 6 bases, with 10 bases remaining between them. This CDR3 contains 14 residues. This chain's CDR3 is CASSLDRDPQPQHF. CDR3 coding DNA: TGTGCCAGCAGCTTAGACCGCGACCCTCAGCCCCAGCATTTT.

This clonotype was counted many times. The V and J genes are TRBV7-9 and TRBJ2-2; no firm D call. The germline gives CDR1 SEHNR, CDR2 FQNEAQ (reference sequence). The CDR3 has 14 amino acids. The V gene lost 1 base and the J gene lost 4 bases, with 7 bases spanning the gap. The CDR3 region is CASSLVGSTGELFF. The CDR3 DNA is TGTGCCAGCAGCTTAGTAGGCAGCACCGGGGAGCTGTTTTTT.

Many counts were recorded for this clonotype. The chain couples TRBV5-1 to TRBJ2-1; D unclear. Germline CDR1 reads SGHRS; CDR2 reads YFSETQ. The length of the CDR3 is 16 residues. Trimming took off 2 bases at V and 0 bases at J, with 12 bases between the two ends. Here the CDR3 DNA reads TGCGCCAGCAGCTTTACGGCGCAAAGCTCCTACAATGAGCAGTTCTTC. Translation: CASSFTAQSSYNEQFF.

As for this clonotype: A read error may account for a junction end that differs from germline. The chain uses TRBV4-2 and TRBJ2-6; 7 bases are shared with TRBD2. The CDR3 runs to 17 residues. In germline, CDR1 is LGHNA, CDR2 YNFKEQ. CDR3 sequence: CASYASGGRSGTNVLTF. In DNA form, the CDR3 reads TGTGCCAGCTACGCCTCCGGGGGGAGGTCTGGGACCAACGTCCTGACTTTC.

This clonotype was detected only a few times. The chain recombines TRBV28 with TRBJ2-2, with D unresolved. The V gene lost 3 bases and the J gene lost 4 bases, with 12 bases spanning the gap. From germline, CDR1 is MDHEN and CDR2 SYDVKM. The CDR3 runs 15 residues. The CDR3 is CASSLGAQITGELFF. In nucleotides, the CDR3 is TGTGCCAGCAGTTTGGGCGCCCAAATCACCGGGGAGCTGTTTTTT.

This clonotype appeared many times. This chain uses TRBV7-2 with TRBJ2-5; the D gene could be TRBD1 or TRBD2 (5 bases each). Trimming pared 0 bases from V and 2 bases from J, leaving 10 bases between. This CDR3 spans 15 amino acids. Per the germline V gene, CDR1 is SGHTA and CDR2 is FQGNSA. CDR3 nucleotide sequence: TGTGCCAGCAGCTTAGCTTCGGGGCCGCAAGAGACCCAGTACTTC. Encoded protein: CASSLASGPQETQYF.

This clonotype was picked up a small number of times. This chain uses TRBV29-1 with TRBJ1-1; 8 bases fit TRBD1. The ends lost 7 bases at V and 4 bases at J; junction bases unmatched: 17. The CDR3 consists of 16 residues. CDR1 SQVTM and CDR2 ANQGSEA come from the germline V gene. The CDR3 DNA reads TGCAGCGCGGAGGGCAGGGGGCTGGATCGGGTCACTGAAGCTTTCTTT. This sequence encodes CSAEGRGLDRVTEAFF.

The V call is TRBV12-5, the J call TRBJ2-7; the match to TRBD1 covers 8 bases. The CDR3 contains 13 residues. The germline gives CDR1 LGHNT, CDR2 FRNRAP. Trimming at V came to 6 bases and at J to 6 bases, leaving 7 bases not matched to a gene. The CDR3 reads CASGQGGTGEQYF. The CDR3 DNA follows: TGTGCTAGTGGACAGGGGGGTACTGGCGAGCAGTACTTC.

This clonotype was observed a few times. The V call is TRBV20-1, the J call TRBJ1-2, with D uncertain. Trimming took 6 bases from V and 0 from J, leaving 5 bases between them. The CDR3 has 11 amino acids. Germline-derived CDR1 and CDR2 are DFQATT and SNEGSKA (reference sequence). The CDR3 DNA reads as TGCAGTGCAGTGACTAACTATGGCTACACCTTC. It codes for CSAVTNYGYTF.

The J gene is TRBJ2-7, the V gene TRBV20-1, with 8 bases identical to TRBD2. V was clipped by 3 bases and J by 2 bases; unmatched bases: 0. The CDR3 consists of 12 residues. From germline, CDR1 is DFQATT and CDR2 SNEGSKA (reference sequence). The CDR3 protein is CSASGGAYEQYF. The CDR3, as DNA: TGCAGTGCTAGCGGGGGGGCCTACGAGCAGTACTTC.

This clonotype showed up many times. The chain joins TRBV28 to TRBJ2-7; no firm D call. Germline CDR1 MDHEN, CDR2 SYDVKM. V lost 2 bases and J lost 2, with 10 bases in between. CDR3 size: 14 residues. CDR3: CASSLTVKTYEQYF. The CDR3 DNA reads TGTGCCAGCAGTTTAACAGTCAAGACCTACGAGCAGTACTTC. Complete variable domain (other parts from reference TRBV28 and TRBJ2-7): DVKVTQSSRYLVKRTGEKVFLECVQDMDHENMFWYRQDPGLGLRLIYFSYDVKMKEKGDIPEGYSVSREKKERFSLILESASTNQTSMYLCASSLTVKTYEQYFGPGTRLTVT.

The sample holds many counts of this clonotype. J is TRBJ2-5 and V is TRBV9; perhaps D is TRBD1 or TRBD2 (7 bases each). V shed 2 bases and J shed 1 base, with 12 bases lying between them. The CDR3 loop spans 15 amino acids. The germline V gene has CDR1 SGDLS and CDR2 YYNGEE. The CDR3 region has the DNA TGTGCCAGCAGCGTGGGAGGGGGCCGCCAAGAGACCCAGTACTTC. Translating it yields CASSVGGGRQETQYF.

V usage is TRBV7-6 and J usage is TRBJ1-5, with D uncertain. Germline-derived CDR1 and CDR2 are SGHVS and FNYEAQ. The V gene lost 1 base and the J gene lost 6 bases, with 13 bases spanning the gap. The CDR3 loop spans 15 amino acids. The CDR3 bases are TGTGCCAGCAGCTTAGGTTTGACTAGTCCTCAGCCCCAGCATTTT. Translating gives CASSLGLTSPQPQHF. The entire variable domain, with the rest obtained from reference TRBV7-6 and TRBJ1-5, is as follows: GAGVSQSPRYKVTKRGQDVALRCDPISGHVSLYWYRQALGQGPEFLTYFNYEAQQDKSGLPNDRFSAERPEGSISTLTIQRTEQRDSAMYRCASSLGLTSPQPQHFGDGTRLSIL.

V gene TRBV6-2 or TRBV6-3 combines with J gene TRBJ2-5; 7 bases align to TRBD2. Germline loops: CDR1 MNHEY, CDR2 SVGEGT. Germline trimming cut 4 bases from V and 7 bases from J; bases unmatched to any gene: 9. This CDR3 is 14 amino acids long. For the CDR3, the DNA is TGTGCCAGCAGTTCCGGGCGGGAGAGTGGGACCCAGTACTTC. Translating gives CASSSGRESGTQYF.

This clonotype came up many times. The gene calls are TRBV29-1 and TRBJ1-2; 8 bases align to TRBD1. V shed 1 base, J shed 7 bases, and the junction held 5 bases outside the gene matches. Germline V CDR1 and CDR2: SQVTM, ANQGSEA. The CDR3 contains 13 residues. CDR3 amino acids: CSVEGDRGTGYTF. CDR3 nucleotides: TGCAGCGTTGAAGGAGACAGGGGAACTGGCTACACCTTC.

The chain is built from TRBV7-8 and TRBJ1-5; D is unclear. CDR3 length: 15 amino acids. The V end lost 5 bases, the J end lost 1 base, and 12 bases lay between the germline ends. CDR1 and CDR2 (germline): SGHVS, FQNEAQ. CDR3 nucleotide sequence: TGTGCCAGCAGCCCCGAAGGGTTGAGCAATCAGCCCCAGCATTTT. Residues: CASSPEGLSNQPQHF.

The chain employs TRBV30 and TRBJ1-5; possible D gene TRBD1, 6 bases. The germline V gene encodes CDR1 GTSNPN and CDR2 SVGIG (reference sequence). This CDR3 spans 13 amino acids. V lost 4 bases and J lost 2, with 9 bases in between. DNA of the CDR3: TGTGCCTGGAACAAGGGGGGCAATCAGCCCCAGCATTTT. Amino acids: CAWNKGGNQPQHF.

The chain couples TRBV7-2 to TRBJ2-7, with TRBD2 matching 13 bases. This CDR3 has 16 amino acids. Trimming cost V 1 base and J 6 bases; bases outside gene matches: 6. Germline V gene lookup returns CDR1 SGHTA and CDR2 FQGNSA. CDR3 bases: TGTGCCAGCAGCTTAGGGACTAGCGGGGGCCAGGGCGAGCAGTACTTC. It translates to CASSLGTSGGQGEQYF.

This clonotype has a count of ten or more. The genes are TRBV7-9 and TRBJ1-5, with D possibly TRBD1 on 5 matching bases. Germline V gene sequence: CDR1 SEHNR, CDR2 FQNEAQ (reference sequence). The CDR3 consists of 13 residues. Trimming took off 6 bases at V and 3 bases at J, with 9 bases between the two ends. Here the CDR3 DNA reads TGTGCCAGCAGAAGACAGCACAATCAGCCCCAGCATTTT. Amino acids: CASRRQHNQPQHF. Full variable domain (outside the CDR3, taken from reference TRBV7-9 and TRBJ1-5): DTGVSQNPRHKITKRGQNVTFRCDPISEHNRLYWYRQTLGQGPEFLTYFQNEAQLEKSRLLSDRFSAERPKGSFSTLEIQRTEQGDSAMYLCASRRQHNQPQHFGDGTRLSIL.

The V call is TRBV6-6, the J call TRBJ2-3, with 9 bases aligning to TRBD2. The CDR3 has 12 residues. V gave up 7 bases and J gave up 6 bases; unmatched junction bases: 2. Germline V gives CDR1 MNHNY, CDR2 SVGAGI (reference sequence). The CDR3 DNA is TGTGCCAGCACGGCGGGAGGGGATACGCAGTATTTT. Encoded protein: CASTAGGDTQYF.

This chain uses TRBV18 with TRBJ2-3, with 7 bases aligning to TRBD1. Germline CDR1 reads KGHSH; CDR2 reads LQKENI. J gave up 3 bases and V 3 bases, and 6 bases lay outside the gene matches. This CDR3 has 15 amino acids. CDR3 loop: CASSPGQGVTDTQYF. The CDR3, as DNA: TGTGCCAGCTCACCGGGCCAGGGGGTAACAGATACGCAGTATTTT.

The chain has TRBV5-4 and TRBJ1-2, with D tentatively TRBD1 (6 bases). Germline V CDR1 and CDR2: SGHNT, YYREEE (reference sequence). Trimming removed 3 bases at V and 8 bases at J, with 20 bases between. The CDR3 totals 15 residues. The CDR3 reads CASSSHDRRVGGYTF. The CDR3 DNA reads TGTGCCAGCAGCTCCCACGACAGGCGAGTGGGGGGCTACACCTTC.

This clonotype showed up just a few times. This sequence joins TRBV2 and TRBJ1-1; 7 nucleotides agree with TRBD1. CDR1 is SNHLY and CDR2 is FYNNEI in the germline V gene. V lost 5 bases and J lost 6; bases outside the gene matches: 6. The CDR3 sequence is 13 residues long. Written as DNA, the CDR3 is TGTGCCAGCAGTATTACAGGGGTGGCTGAAGCTTTCTTT. This translates into CASSITGVAEAFF. The whole variable domain, filled in from reference TRBV2 and TRBJ1-1, reads EPEVTQTPSHQVTQMGQEVILRCVPISNHLYFYWYRQILGQKVEFLVSFYNNEISEKSEIFDDQFSVERPDGSNFTLKIRSTKLEDSAMYFCASSITGVAEAFFGQGTRLTVV.

This clonotype has more than one count but fewer than ten. The rearrangement joins TRBV4-2 to TRBJ2-1, with 10 bases matching TRBD2. CDR1 is LGHNA, CDR2 YNFKEQ, per germline. The CDR3 totals 18 residues. The trim removed 4 bases at V and 4 bases at J, leaving 13 bases unmatched. In DNA form, the CDR3 reads TGTGCCAGCAGCCCAAACCAAAGGGCTAGCGGGGGATACAATGAGCAGTTCTTC. It is translated as CASSPNQRASGGYNEQFF.

A few counts support this clonotype. The CDR3 nucleotides read TGTGCCAGCAGCTCCCCGGGGCGGAATAACTATGGCTACACCTTC. Translated: CASSSPGRNNYGYTF. This chain uses TRBV7-2 with TRBJ1-2; maybe TRBD1 (5 bases). Germline V gives CDR1 SGHTA, CDR2 FQGNSA. The V and J ends lost 4 bases and 1 base respectively, with 13 bases between them. The CDR3 runs to 15 residues.

This clonotype has a count of ten or more. The genes are TRBV10-1 and TRBJ2-3; 9 bases are shared with TRBD2. The J segment lost 6 bases and the V segment lost 7 bases, leaving 14 bases of the junction unmatched. The CDR3 spans 16 residues. Germline assignment: CDR1 WNHNN and CDR2 SYGVQD (reference sequence). The CDR3 here is CASTGASGNAPDTQYF. In DNA form, the CDR3 reads TGCGCCAGCACGGGGGCTAGCGGGAATGCCCCCGATACGCAGTATTTT.

This clonotype has ten or more counts. The chain joins TRBV20-1 to TRBJ2-1; 13 bases line up with TRBD2. The ends lost 6 bases at V and 6 bases at J; junction bases unmatched: 8. Germline lookup yields CDR1 DFQATT and CDR2 SNEGSKA (reference sequence). This CDR3 has 15 amino acids. This CDR3 reads CSAQSTSGGANEQFF. Written as DNA, the CDR3 is TGCAGTGCCCAAAGTACTAGCGGGGGGGCCAATGAGCAGTTCTTC.

This clonotype showed up many times. The chain links TRBV7-3 to TRBJ2-3, with TRBD2 identical over 9 bases. Germline CDR1 and CDR2: SGHTA and FQGTGA. V was clipped by 0 bases and J by 2 bases; unmatched bases: 3. CDR3 length: 16 amino acids. Here the CDR3 DNA reads TGTGCCAGCAGCTTAACGACTAGCGGATTCACAGATACGCAGTATTTT. Protein: CASSLTTSGFTDTQYF. Using reference TRBV7-3 and TRBJ2-3 for the parts outside the CDR3, the full variable domain is GAGVSQTPSNKVTEKGKYVELRCDPISGHTALYWYRQSLGQGPEFLIYFQGTGAADDSGLPNDRFFAVRPEGSVSTLKIQRTERGDSAVYLCASSLTTSGFTDTQYFGPGTRLTVL.

In this sample, this clonotype turned up a few times. The rearrangement uses TRBV20-1 and TRBJ1-6; D gene ambiguous. Looked up from germline, CDR1 is DFQATT and CDR2 is SNEGSKA (reference sequence). V was pared by 6 bases and J by 5 bases, with 14 bases between. The CDR3 is made up of 14 amino acids. The CDR3 DNA sequence: TGCAGTGCAAGGAATCCGATTAATAATTCACCCCTCCACTTT. Its translation: CSARNPINNSPLHF.